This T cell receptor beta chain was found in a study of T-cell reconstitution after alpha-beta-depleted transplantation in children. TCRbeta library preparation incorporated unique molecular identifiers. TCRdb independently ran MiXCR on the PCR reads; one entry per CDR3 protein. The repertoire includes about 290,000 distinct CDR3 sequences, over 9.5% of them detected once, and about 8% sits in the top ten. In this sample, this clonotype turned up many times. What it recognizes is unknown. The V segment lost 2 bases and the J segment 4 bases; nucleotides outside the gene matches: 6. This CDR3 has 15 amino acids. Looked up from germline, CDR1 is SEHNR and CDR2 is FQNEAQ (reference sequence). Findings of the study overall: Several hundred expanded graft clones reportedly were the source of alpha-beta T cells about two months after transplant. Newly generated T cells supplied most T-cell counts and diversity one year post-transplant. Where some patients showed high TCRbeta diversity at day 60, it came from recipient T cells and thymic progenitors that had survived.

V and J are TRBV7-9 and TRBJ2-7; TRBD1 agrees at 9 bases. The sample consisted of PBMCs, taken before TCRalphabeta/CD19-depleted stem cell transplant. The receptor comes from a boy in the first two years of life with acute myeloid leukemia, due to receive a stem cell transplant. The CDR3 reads CASSLRTGESYEQYF. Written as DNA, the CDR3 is TGTGCCAGCAGCTTACGGACAGGGGAAAGTTACGAGCAGTACTTC.